This TCR beta chain came from a study of blood T cells in healthy people across ages. Study results and caveats: Higher diversity, along with more naive CD4+ cells, distinguished long-lived donors from aged donors.

The second PCR ran about 6 to 11 cycles with a sample-barcoded 5' primer and J-beta primers. A 12-random-nucleotide template-switch adaptor tagged each cDNA molecule. Each of the samples gave a minimum of 3 million paired-end reads that contained CDR3. One entry per CDR3 protein results from TCRdb running MiXCR on the 5' RACE reads. The sample has about 800,000 distinct CDR3 sequences; more than 35% are singletons. Germline V gene lookup returns CDR1 DFQATT and CDR2 SNEGSKA (reference sequence). The CDR3 sequence is 11 residues long. Trimming pared 7 bases from V and 7 bases from J, leaving 8 bases between. Comments on this clonotype: Its antigen is unknown.

The authors extracted at least 6 micrograms of total RNA per sample. This receptor was taken from a man older than 75 in good health. Sequenced material: blood. The J gene is TRBJ1-6, the V gene TRBV20-1; D not certain. In nucleotides, the CDR3 is TGCAGTGTGGACTGGAATTCACCCCTCCACTTT. Translated, it gives CSVDWNSPLHF.